At least ten counts were recorded for the clone carrying this T cell receptor (beta chain). Germline lookup yields CDR1 DFQATT and CDR2 SNEGSKA (reference sequence). The CDR3 runs 16 residues. Trimming took off 7 bases at V and 0 bases at J, with 19 bases between the two ends. These data are taken from a study of T-cell reconstitution after alpha-beta-depleted transplantation in children. Preparation of the TCRbeta library used unique molecular identifiers. One entry per CDR3 protein results from TCRdb running MiXCR on the PCR reads. The table shows 350,000 to 400,000 distinct CDR3 sequences, with about a fifth occurring only once.

V and J are TRBV20-1 and TRBJ2-1; the D call may be TRBD1 or TRBD2 (5 bases each). The clonotype comes from a human donor who donated a stem cell graft to a child with acute myeloid leukemia. The material was PBMCs from the stem cell graft donor, obtained from the stem cell graft. CDR3 coding DNA: TGCAGTGGTAATAGCCCCTGGGGGAGCTCCTACAATGAGCAGTTCTTC. As protein: CSGNSPWGSSYNEQFF.